The T cell receptor beta chain under discussion was sequenced for a study of immune evolution from preneoplasia to lung adenocarcinoma (dated by TCRdb to about 2021). Notes on the research overall: Immune contexture across lung adenocarcinoma precursors and invasive adenocarcinoma was profiled using immune gene expression, TCR sequencing and multiplex immunofluorescence. Resected precursor lesions (AAH, AIS, MIA) and invasive adenocarcinomas were each compared against paired morphologically normal lung tissue. Sample size was determined by specimen availability and not by a prior power calculation. Whole exome sequencing and methylation data from the same cohort of nodules were integrated with the immune data. A total of roughly 51 patients with pulmonary nodules who underwent surgical resection were included in the overall cohort. The TCR sequencing data were obtained from about 47 patients. The study reported that under 110 samples were used for TCR sequencing. POLYSOLVER was used to infer Class I HLA alleles from exome data, and LOHHLA was used to detect allele-specific HLA loss.

Here is what the overall study found, with its caveats: The findings rested on association rather than direct causation, and larger cohorts with long-term follow-up and longitudinal biopsies were considered necessary. Clonality was highest in normal lung, while later-stage lesions appeared to have lower clonality but higher T cell density and diversity. The highest top T cell clone frequencies were observed in normal lung, and a progressive decrease in top T cell clone frequencies appeared to occur from AAH through AIS, MIA and invasive adenocarcinoma. Because all patients came from Japan and China, whether the findings apply to Western populations was uncertain.

Comment on this clone: Its specific antigen is unknown. Per-base quality was not reported, and no clone a single base away is much larger than it.

Patients underwent resection in Japan or China between about 2014 and 2017. Two lung cancer pathologists independently reviewed H&E slides to confirm the histologic diagnosis of every case. The AllPrep DNA/RNA FFPE Kit was used to isolate DNA from FFPE tissue. V was cut back by 6 bases and J by 3 bases, leaving a gap of 17 bases between them. In the germline V gene, CDR1 corresponds to MNHEY and CDR2 to SVGAGI. Measured from the cysteine to the phenylalanine, the CDR3 is 15 residues long. The DNA shown is the 45-base CDR3, in frame from base 1. TCR beta CDR3 regions were sequenced from DNA using the immunoSEQ hsTCRbeta Kit. On the study's bioinformatics: TCR sequencing data were analysed with the ImmunoSEQ Analyzer. T cell clonality was defined as 1 minus Pielou's evenness computed on productive rearrangements. To measure T cell diversity, the inverse Simpson index was applied to productive templates. T cell density was TCR beta template counts normalized to usable DNA, estimated by amplifying and sequencing housekeeping genes. TCR metrics were compared across histologic stages using two-sided Kruskal-Wallis tests. TCRdb limited this immuneACCESS table to in-frame rearrangements with V and J called. A share of clones is missing; checked studies link under half to unresolved V genes, and the rest is unexplained. The D gene and trimming were derived from the DNA, and the V and J assignments and clone size from that table. Here the sample has 4,500 to 6,500 clones; 81% occur a single time. The ten biggest clones cover around 9.6% of the sample.

The TCR comes from a person aged 50-69 years with lung adenocarcinoma. The V and J segments used are TRBV6-5 and TRBJ1-2; the D segment cannot be called with confidence. The sample was FFPE normal lung tissue adjacent to the tumor. The nucleotide sequence is TGTGCCAGCAGGGCTCCGACGGCAGTTGACTATGGCTACACCTTC. Translated, this is CASRAPTAVDYGYTF.